This T cell receptor (beta chain) comes out of a study of blood T cell repertoires in COVID-19 (dated by TCRdb to the early 2020s). As for the study more broadly: Samples from collaborators originated in the United States, Italy and Spain and spanned both the acute and convalescent phases of COVID-19. The repertoires were released in a freely available public database intended as a resource for research on the immune response to SARS-CoV-2. Subjects who had been exposed to COVID-19, were actively infected with it, or had recovered from it provided the deeply sampled blood TCRbeta repertoires that made up the dataset. Sample metadata almost always included a de-identified subject ID, COVID-19 status, age in years and sex. The samples were drawn from two sources: the first 160 participants of the ongoing ImmuneRACE study, and fewer than 1,500 subjects contributed by 6 global collaborators. Where available, HLA class I and class II types were taken from metadata supplied by the sample provider and were not determined by assay-based typing. The material from the prospective study consisted of cDNA or gDNA derived from T cells, B-cell-depleted T cells, or PBMCs. Points the paper makes about the study in general: How much clinical and demographic metadata was included differed by source and by participant, and the metadata was provided uncurated.

On this clone: The specificity of this receptor is unknown. Base qualities are not recorded, but no much larger clone differs from it by a single base.

CDR1 and CDR2, per the germline V gene (reference sequence), are MNHEY and SMNVEV. The CDR3 covers 15 residues, taking in both the cysteine and the phenylalanine. Only CDR3 DNA is held: 45 bases, read in frame from base 1. Germline trimming amounts to 3 bases on V and 2 bases on J, with 4 as the count of junction bases outside the gene matches. TCRbeta CDR3 regions were amplified from genomic DNA using the immunoSEQ Assay, a bias-controlled multiplex PCR. The original pipeline was this. The number of nucleated cells in each sample was estimated from the amplification of reference gene primers within the assay. To quantify the absolute abundance of each unique TCRbeta CDR3 rearrangement, sequence reads were collapsed and filtered. For each sample, productive Simpson clonality was calculated as the square root of Simpson's diversity index over productive rearrangements. In TCRdb, the immuneACCESS table is reduced to in-frame sequences with V and J assigned. These tables do not hold every clone; where another copy was compared, an unresolved V gene accounts for under half, and the others remain unexplained. The DNA was the basis for D and trimming; V, J and clone size are from that table. This sample comprises approximately 490,000 clones, 80% to 90% of them detected only once. The ten largest make up approximately 8% of the sample.

In the prospective study, participants were roughly 18 to 100 years old, resided in 25 or so geographic areas of the United States, and were enrolled through a virtual design. In the prospective study, cohorts were assigned on the basis of participant-reported clinical history obtained from a screening survey and a study questionnaire. For ImmuneRACE Cohort 3, a participant was defined as recovered based on two consecutive negative NP/OP PCR tests, clearance by a healthcare professional, or resolution of symptoms. In the prospective study, mobile phlebotomists collected whole blood, serum and a nasopharyngeal or oropharyngeal swab from each participant. Prospective study participants could optionally give additional blood draws and questionnaires over an approximately 2-month period. Before DNA extraction, blood samples from the prospective study were shipped at room temperature or frozen.

The sequencing input was PBMCs or T cells enriched from blood (not recorded which). This sequence originates from a woman aged 55-70 years who had recovered from COVID-19. The chain uses TRBV27 and TRBJ2-3; TRBD2 lines up with 8 middle nucleotides. CDR3 loop: CASSFERGYTDTQYF. The DNA is as follows: TGTGCCAGCAGTTTTGAGCGGGGGTACACAGATACGCAGTATTTT.